A single sample is the source of the 5 T cell receptor beta chains below, sequenced in a study of T cell responses to AZD1222 COVID-19 vaccine. This table comes from immunoSEQ multiplex PCR, and its TCRdb copy is limited to in-frame clones, with some not included. The sample contains 120,000 or so clones, around 93% of which appear only once. The sample here was peripheral blood, taken on day 0 of AZD1222 vaccination. All receptors derive from an adult in good health.

The chain combines TRBV7-3 with TRBJ1-1; D not certain. CDR1 is SGHTA and CDR2 is FQGTGA in the germline V gene. V was shortened by 5 bases and J by 1 base, with 8 bases between the two germline ends. The CDR3 is 13 amino acids. CDR3 sequence: CASSPFSNTEAFF. CDR3 nucleotides: TGTGCCAGCAGCCCTTTTTCGAACACTGAAGCTTTCTTT.

The chain's CDR3 is CASSQAKYRTWWSQHF. The CDR3 DNA is TGCGCCAGCAGTCAGGCCAAATATCGGACCTGGTGGTCCCAGCATTTT. V and J are TRBV23-1 and TRBJ1-5, with unresolved D. TRBV23-1 qualifies as an ORF whose function is uncertain. Trimming took 3 bases from V and 11 from J, leaving 23 bases between them. This CDR3 is built from 16 residues.

The chain is built from TRBV18 and TRBJ1-2; 12 nucleotides agree with TRBD1. Germline CDR1 KGHSH, CDR2 LQKENI. The V and J ends lost 2 bases and 8 bases, in that order; junction bases with no gene match: 15. The CDR3 consists of 18 residues. CDR3 bases: TGTGCCAGCTCACCATACCAGCCGGGACAGGGGGCCGGTCTAGGCTACACCTTC. It yields the protein CASSPYQPGQGAGLGYTF. Using reference TRBV18 and TRBJ1-2 for the parts outside the CDR3, the full variable domain is NAGVMQNPRHLVRRRGQEARLRCSPMKGHSHVYWYRQLPEEGLKFMVYLQKENIIDESGMPKERFSAEFPKEGPSILRIQQVVRGDSAAYFCASSPYQPGQGAGLGYTFGSGTRLTVV.

This clone was detected once. The chain combines TRBV5-1 with TRBJ1-3; D possibly corresponds to TRBD1 (6 bases). This CDR3 comprises 16 residues. Germline V gene sequence: CDR1 SGHRS, CDR2 YFSETQ. Trimming removed 4 bases at V and 2 bases at J, with 16 bases between. CDR3 DNA sequence: TGCGCCAGCAGCCCAGAATTAGGGGGGACTGGAAACACCATATATTTT. Amino acids: CASSPELGGTGNTIYF.

This chain joins TRBV28 and TRBJ2-7; 12 positions match TRBD2. The CDR3 has 15 residues. With V trimmed by 9 bases and J by 3 bases, 9 bases remained unmatched. Germline V CDR1 and CDR2: MDHEN, SYDVKM. For the CDR3, the DNA is TGTGCCAGTCGGATGACTAGCGGGAGAGGCTACGAGCAGTACTTC. Protein sequence: CASRMTSGRGYEQYF.